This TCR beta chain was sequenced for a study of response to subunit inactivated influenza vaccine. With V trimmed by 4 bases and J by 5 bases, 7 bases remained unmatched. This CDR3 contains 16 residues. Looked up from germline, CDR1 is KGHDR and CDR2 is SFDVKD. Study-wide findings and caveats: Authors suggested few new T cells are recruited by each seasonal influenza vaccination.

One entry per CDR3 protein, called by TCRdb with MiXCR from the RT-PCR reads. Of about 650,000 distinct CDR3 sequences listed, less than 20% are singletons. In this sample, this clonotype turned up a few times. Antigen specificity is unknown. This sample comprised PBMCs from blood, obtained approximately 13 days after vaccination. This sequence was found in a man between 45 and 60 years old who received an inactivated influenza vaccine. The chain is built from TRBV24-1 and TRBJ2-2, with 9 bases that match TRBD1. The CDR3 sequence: CATSEKGQGRTGELFF. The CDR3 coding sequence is TGTGCCACCAGTGAGAAAGGACAGGGGAGGACCGGGGAGCTGTTTTTT.